The 23 T cell receptor beta chains below were found in one sample sequenced in a study of blood T cell repertoires in COVID-19. Sequencing was performed with immunoSEQ multiplex PCR; in TCRdb, only in-frame clones are kept and a portion is missing. In the table there are about 260,000 clones, about 91% of which are singletons. Sequencing was done on a sample of PBMCs or T cells enriched from blood (not recorded which). These receptor sequences come from a middle-aged man who had been exposed to COVID-19.

This clone was observed once. V usage is TRBV11-3 and J usage is TRBJ2-7, with a possible D match to TRBD2 (6 bases). Germline V gene sequence: CDR1 SGHNT, CDR2 YENEEA. V gave up 5 bases and J gave up 2 bases, with 19 bases separating them. The CDR3 totals 16 residues. The CDR3 reads CASSHVVLGTPYEQYF. Here the CDR3 DNA reads TGTGCCAGCAGCCATGTCGTTCTGGGGACTCCCTACGAGCAGTACTTC.

V gene TRBV28 combines with J gene TRBJ2-2; a weak D match, TRBD1 (6 bases). This CDR3 is built from 15 residues. V lost 6 bases and J 4 bases, leaving 15 bases between the germline ends. Germline CDR1 MDHEN, CDR2 SYDVKM. In nucleotides, the CDR3 is TGTGCCAGCAGCCCGGGACACCCAGCCACCGGGGAGCTGTTTTTT. Protein product: CASSPGHPATGELFF.

The J gene is TRBJ2-3, the V gene TRBV3-1 (or the pseudogene TRBV3-2), with 8 bases matching TRBD2. The J segment lost 3 bases and the V segment lost 6 bases, leaving 8 bases of the junction unmatched. Looked up from germline, CDR1 is LGHDT and CDR2 is YNNKEL (reference sequence). This CDR3 has 15 residues. The CDR3 region is CASSRSGSETDTQYF. CDR3 nucleotides: TGTGCCAGCAGTCGGAGCGGGAGTGAGACAGATACGCAGTATTTT.

This chain connects TRBV6-2 or TRBV6-3 to TRBJ1-6; no firm D call. Germline V CDR1 and CDR2: MNHEY, SVGEGT. CDR3 length: 16 amino acids. Trimming shortened V by 6 bases and J by 4 bases, and 16 bases separated the two germline ends. CDR3 protein: CASSRTRESYNSPLHF. The CDR3 DNA follows: TGTGCCAGCAGCCGCACCCGCGAGAGTTATAATTCACCCCTCCACTTT.

The gene calls are TRBV28 and TRBJ1-5; 11 positions match TRBD1. The CDR3 is 15 amino acids. Per germline, CDR1 MDHEN and CDR2 SYDVKM. Trimming took 6 bases from V and 5 from J; bases not matched to a gene: 6. CDR3 in amino acids: CASSPRTGGYQPQHF. The CDR3 DNA reads as TGTGCCAGCAGCCCCCGGACAGGGGGCTATCAGCCCCAGCATTTT. Supplemented by reference TRBV28 and TRBJ1-5, the full variable domain reads DVKVTQSSRYLVKRTGEKVFLECVQDMDHENMFWYRQDPGLGLRLIYFSYDVKMKEKGDIPEGYSVSREKKERFSLILESASTNQTSMYLCASSPRTGGYQPQHFGDGTRLSIL.

This clone was counted only a few times. The CDR3 DNA follows: TGTGCCAGCAGTCTCGACAGGGCAGCTGAAGCTTTCTTT. It encodes CASSLDRAAEAFF. The rearrangement joins TRBV28 to TRBJ1-1; 7 nucleotides match TRBD1. This CDR3 region has 13 residues. The germline V gene encodes CDR1 MDHEN and CDR2 SYDVKM. V dropped 5 bases and J dropped 6; count of bases not matched to a gene: 6.

V usage is TRBV19 and J usage is TRBJ2-7; 12 nucleotides line up with TRBD2. Trimming took 9 bases from V and 2 from J; bases not matched to a gene: 2. The CDR3 runs to 13 residues. CDR1 is LNHDA and CDR2 is SQIVND in the germline V gene (reference sequence). Here the CDR3 reads CASGLAGTYEQYF. CDR3 in DNA: TGTGCCAGCGGACTAGCGGGGACCTACGAGCAGTACTTC.

The gene calls are TRBV2 and TRBJ2-2; tentative D call: TRBD2 (5 bases). V dropped 5 bases and J dropped 4 bases, with 14 bases sitting between them. The CDR3 sequence is 15 residues long. Looked up from germline, CDR1 is SNHLY and CDR2 is FYNNEI. CDR3 bases: TGTGCCAGCAGTACCCGGGGAGAGGGCACCGGGGAGCTGTTTTTT. This translates into CASSTRGEGTGELFF.

The rearrangement joins TRBV15 to TRBJ2-5; 9 positions match TRBD2. The trim removed 8 bases at V and 5 bases at J, leaving 6 bases unmatched. The CDR3 has 13 residues. The germline V gene has CDR1 LNHNV and CDR2 YYDKDF (reference sequence). The CDR3 coding sequence is TGTGCCACCGGTAGCGGGAGTCGGGAGACCCAGTACTTC. Translation: CATGSGSRETQYF.

This sequence joins TRBV6-5 and TRBJ2-7; 8 bases align to TRBD1. The CDR3 extends over 14 amino acids. Looked up from germline, CDR1 is MNHEY and CDR2 is SVGAGI. The trim removed 5 bases at V and 5 bases at J, leaving 8 bases unmatched. This chain's CDR3 is CASSRGTGYNEQYF. The CDR3 bases are TGTGCCAGCAGTAGAGGGACAGGCTACAACGAGCAGTACTTC.

The V call is TRBV30, the J call TRBJ2-5; TRBD2 matches at 7 bases. The CDR3 consists of 14 residues. The germline gives CDR1 GTSNPN, CDR2 SVGIG (reference sequence). The V gene end was trimmed by 5 bases and the J gene end by 6 bases; junction bases not matched to a gene: 12. CDR3 bases: TGTGCCTGGGGCATCCGACTAGCCGTAAAGACCCAGTACTTC. Its translation is CAWGIRLAVKTQYF.

V usage is TRBV7-3 and J usage is TRBJ2-1; D is unresolved. The germline V gene encodes CDR1 SGHTA and CDR2 FQGTGA. The CDR3 is 16 amino acids. Trimming cost V 5 bases and J 0 bases, with 14 bases left between them. In nucleotides, the CDR3 is TGTGCCAGCAGCCCCCGAGTGTTGAGCTCCTACAATGAGCAGTTCTTC. Protein: CASSPRVLSSYNEQFF.

The chain combines TRBV7-9 with TRBJ1-1, with D possibly being TRBD1 (6 bases). In germline, CDR1 is SEHNR, CDR2 FQNEAQ (reference sequence). V shed 1 base and J shed 5 bases, with 11 bases lying between them. This CDR3 has 14 residues. As DNA, the CDR3 is TGTGCCAGCAGCTTAGGGGGGCTCGAGACTGAAGCTTTCTTT. It translates to CASSLGGLETEAFF.

V usage is TRBV13 and J usage is TRBJ1-4; D remains unclear. The V end was cut by 0 bases, the J end by 5 bases, with 19 bases between. The length of the CDR3 is 18 residues. Germline CDR1 PRHDT, CDR2 FYEKMQ (reference sequence). The CDR3 protein is CASSLGGDYRQSNEKLFF. CDR3 coding DNA: TGTGCCAGCAGCTTAGGCGGAGATTATCGGCAGAGCAATGAAAAACTGTTTTTT. Together with reference TRBV13 and TRBJ1-4, the CDR3 gives the full variable domain: AAGVIQSPRHLIKEKRETATLKCYPIPRHDTVYWYQQGPGQDPQFLISFYEKMQSDKGSIPDRFSAQQFSDYHSELNMSSLELGDSALYFCASSLGGDYRQSNEKLFFGSGTQLSVL.

This clone was observed a single time. The chain combines TRBV2 with TRBJ1-1; 7 positions match TRBD1. The CDR3 is 15 residues long. V gave up 4 bases and J gave up 0 bases; unmatched junction bases: 5. Germline-derived CDR1 and CDR2 are SNHLY and FYNNEI. CDR3 in DNA: TGTGCCAGCAGTGCCCGGACAGGCATGAACACTGAAGCTTTCTTT. This gives the protein CASSARTGMNTEAFF.

This chain uses TRBV9 with TRBJ2-3, with TRBD1 matching over 7 bases. There are 14 residues in the CDR3. Germline loops: CDR1 SGDLS, CDR2 YYNGEE. J gave up 0 bases and V 6 bases, and 4 bases lay outside the gene matches. In DNA form, the CDR3 reads TGTGCCAGCACCCAGGACAGGAGCACAGATACGCAGTATTTT. Translation: CASTQDRSTDTQYF. The entire variable domain, with the rest obtained from reference TRBV9 and TRBJ2-3, is as follows: DSGVTQTPKHLITATGQRVTLRCSPRSGDLSVYWYQQSLDQGLQFLIQYYNGEERAKGNILERFSAQQFPDLHSELNLSSLELGDSALYFCASTQDRSTDTQYFGPGTRLTVL.

The chain has TRBV6-4 and TRBJ1-4; the D gene is possibly TRBD1 (5 bases). Germline V gives CDR1 MRHNA, CDR2 SNTAGT. This CDR3 is 15 amino acids long. V lost 4 bases and J lost 0, with 9 bases in between. In nucleotides, the CDR3 is TGTGCCAGCAGTGGGTACAGGCCAACTAATGAAAAACTGTTTTTT. Translating it yields CASSGYRPTNEKLFF.

This chain connects TRBV25-1 to TRBJ1-1; possible D gene TRBD1, 5 bases. Germline assignment: CDR1 MGHDK and CDR2 SYGVNS. V was clipped by 8 bases and J by 1 base, with 17 bases between them. This CDR3 is 15 amino acids long. The CDR3 here is CASGYSGLKNTEAFF. In DNA form, the CDR3 reads TGTGCCAGCGGATATTCAGGGTTAAAGAACACTGAAGCTTTCTTT.

V and J are TRBV18 and TRBJ1-2; TRBD1 is a possible D gene (5 bases). The V gene's germline CDR1 is KGHSH and CDR2 LQKENI. The V end was cut by 0 bases, the J end by 5 bases, with 10 bases between. The CDR3 loop spans 14 amino acids. Here the CDR3 reads CASSPPAQDYGYTF. Written as DNA, the CDR3 is TGTGCCAGCTCACCACCGGCACAGGATTATGGCTACACCTTC.

The sample holds a few counts of this clone. The chain carries TRBV7-6 and TRBJ2-7; possible D gene TRBD1, 6 bases. Trimming removed 5 bases at V and 3 bases at J, with 14 bases between. The CDR3 covers 14 residues. CDR1 and CDR2 (germline): SGHVS, FNYEAQ. The CDR3 bases are TGTGCCAGCAGCCGAAGCGTACAGGGCTACGAGCAGTACTTC. It translates to CASSRSVQGYEQYF.

This CDR3 reads CASSSGPTGELFF. In nucleotides, the CDR3 is TGTGCCAGCAGCTCCGGTCCCACCGGGGAGCTGTTTTTT. The V and J genes are TRBV11-3 and TRBJ2-2; D ambiguous. V was trimmed by 4 bases and J by 4 bases, leaving 7 bases between them. Germline lookup yields CDR1 SGHNT and CDR2 YENEEA. The CDR3 is 13 amino acids.

V gene TRBV7-9 combines with J gene TRBJ2-1, with TRBD2 identical over 7 bases. This CDR3 comprises 16 residues. V shed 2 bases, J shed 0 bases, and the junction held 4 bases outside the gene matches. CDR1 and CDR2 (germline): SEHNR, FQNEAQ (reference sequence). Here the CDR3 DNA reads TGTGCCAGCAGCTTACGGCGGGGGAGCTCCTACAATGAGCAGTTCTTC. Translated, it gives CASSLRRGSSYNEQFF. Full variable domain (outside the CDR3, taken from reference TRBV7-9 and TRBJ2-1): DTGVSQNPRHKITKRGQNVTFRCDPISEHNRLYWYRQTLGQGPEFLTYFQNEAQLEKSRLLSDRFSAERPKGSFSTLEIQRTEQGDSAMYLCASSLRRGSSYNEQFFGPGTRLTVL.

J is TRBJ2-7 and V is TRBV12-3 or TRBV12-4; TRBD1 might be the D (6 bases). V was pared by 0 bases and J by 3 bases, with 6 bases between. The CDR3 has 13 amino acids. The CDR3 protein is CASSLAGGYEQYF. The CDR3 DNA reads TGTGCCAGCAGTTTAGCAGGGGGCTACGAGCAGTACTTC.